This TCR beta chain stems from a study of cytomegalovirus exposure and HLA in healthy donors. Germline CDR1 reads MGHRA; CDR2 reads YSYEKL. V lost 3 bases and J lost 4; bases outside the gene matches: 8. The length of the CDR3 is 15 residues. PCR amplification relied on 60 Vbeta primers (plus 13 Jbeta primers). Clones were read by immunoSEQ multiplex PCR, and TCRdb kept only the in-frame ones, dropping some. There are approximately 50,000 clones in the sample, with 2% to 2.5% held by the top ten. The sequencing sample was made of PBMCs. The V and J genes are TRBV4-1 and TRBJ2-7; 8 bases match TRBD1. This receptor was taken from a female donor in good health and CMV-seronegative. DNA of the CDR3: TGCGCCAGCAGCCATTGGACAGGGTTGGAATACGAGCAGTACTTC. This encodes CASSHWTGLEYEQYF.